This T cell receptor beta chain was recovered during a study of CD8 T cells in Susac syndrome. RNA amounts of roughly 0.5 to 1 ug underwent reverse transcription with random hexamers. TCRdb processed the immunoSEQ multiplex PCR reads anew with MiXCR; each CDR3 protein has one entry. The sample lists hundreds of thousands of distinct CDR3 sequences; over 90% were seen once. Germline CDR1 is MNHEY and CDR2 is SVGEGT. The CDR3 sequence is 13 residues long. The V end was cut by 6 bases, the J end by 1 base, with 10 bases between. The TCR was taken from a human donor with Susac syndrome. The sequenced sample was CD4+ T cells from PBMCs. The genes are TRBV6-2 or TRBV6-3 and TRBJ2-7, with D tentatively TRBD1 (5 bases). The CDR3 nucleotides read TGTGCCAGCAGGACAGCCGATTCCTACGAGCAGTACTTC. Translation: CASRTADSYEQYF.